Described below is a single T cell receptor beta chain sequence and its context. CDR1 and CDR2 (germline): MNHEY, SVGAGI. This CDR3 contains 15 residues. Trimming removed 0 bases at V and 7 bases at J, with 13 bases between. The record originates from a study of blood T cell repertoires in COVID-19. The wider study: Spain, Italy and the United States supplied samples that represented acute and convalescent COVID-19.

Authors' processing steps: Reference gene primer amplification gave nucleated cell count estimates. Assay: immunoSEQ multiplex PCR; the TCRdb copy retains only in-frame clones and omits some. The V and J calls and clone size are taken from that table; D and trimming were inferred from the DNA. The sample lists about 200,000 clones, 70% to 85% occurring once. Sequencing was performed on peripheral blood. The TCR sequence derives from a human donor with acute or convalescent COVID-19. The donor label of this sample is uncertain. The chain uses TRBV6-5 and TRBJ1-3; no firm D call. CDR3: CASSYSRLLSNTIYF. The CDR3 nucleotides read TGTGCCAGCAGTTACTCCCGCTTATTGAGCAACACCATATATTTT.